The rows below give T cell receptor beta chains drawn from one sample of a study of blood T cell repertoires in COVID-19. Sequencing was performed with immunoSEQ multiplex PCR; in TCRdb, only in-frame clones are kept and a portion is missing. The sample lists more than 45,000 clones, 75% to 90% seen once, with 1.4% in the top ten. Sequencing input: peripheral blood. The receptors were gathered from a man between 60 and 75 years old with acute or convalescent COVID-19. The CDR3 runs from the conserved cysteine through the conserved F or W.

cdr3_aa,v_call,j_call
CASRPGTSGNNEQFF,TRBV7-8,TRBJ2-1
CASSYSPGNTGELFF,TRBV6-2/TRBV6-3,TRBJ2-2
CASSLAGSISEQYF,TRBV2,TRBJ2-7
CASRDRGENTEAFF,TRBV19,TRBJ1-1
CASSIPSKGSTDTQYF,TRBV19,TRBJ2-3
CASRTRTEPNSPLHF,TRBV28,TRBJ1-6
CASSLAGGRDGYTF,TRBV7-9,TRBJ1-2
CASSLGYRDQPQHF,TRBV28,TRBJ1-5
CASMGPGSYNEQFF,TRBV6-6,TRBJ2-1
CASSLGPGQGSGNTIYF,TRBV7-2,TRBJ1-3
CASSSAKFRNNEQFF,TRBV7-2,TRBJ2-1
CSVGVPGQVRNGYTF,TRBV29-1,TRBJ1-2
CASSLPGQGIGTNEKLFF,TRBV28,TRBJ1-4
CASSGQGIFSNYGYTF,TRBV7-9,TRBJ1-2
CSASRRNQETQYF,TRBV20-1,TRBJ2-5
CATYSGGNSPLHF,TRBV2,TRBJ1-6
CASTRRASGRGETQYF,TRBV11-2,TRBJ2-5
CASSPRRTELNYGYTF,TRBV27,TRBJ1-2
CASMGGPAAGEAFF,TRBV5-3,TRBJ1-1
CASSPPMGTGGSYEQYF,TRBV7-9,TRBJ2-7
CASSQDITSGSYEQYF,TRBV3-1/TRBV3-2,TRBJ2-7
CATSRGDRDSTEAFF,TRBV15,TRBJ1-1
CASSEGPTGSVAFF,TRBV6-1,TRBJ1-1
CASSLLSGLAGQETQYF,TRBV28,TRBJ2-5
CASSRGEGGDTEAFF,TRBV7-2,TRBJ1-1
CASSQDEESNQPQHF,TRBV4-1,TRBJ1-5
CAISEDQGTTEAFF,TRBV10-3,TRBJ1-1
CASSLGGLAGGREQYF,TRBV5-1,TRBJ2-7
CASSLGTSGLVADTQYF,TRBV5-4,TRBJ2-3
CASSQDGEQVPYNEQFF,TRBV4-2,TRBJ2-1
CSVSTGQSEQYF,TRBV29-1,TRBJ2-7
CASSVAGVASDYEQYF,TRBV9,TRBJ2-7
CASSQDRGYYEQYF,TRBV4-3,TRBJ2-7
CASSQATAAYEQYF,TRBV4-3,TRBJ2-7
CASSQDLTSGGWETQYF,TRBV3-1/TRBV3-2,TRBJ2-5
CASSWDTPYEQYF,TRBV5-1,TRBJ2-7
CATSQGSYYGYTF,TRBV24-1,TRBJ1-2
CASSQQPGPAKNIQYF,TRBV3-1/TRBV3-2,TRBJ2-4
CPTGGRAGNTIYF,TRBV5-3,TRBJ1-3
CASSVGAGPLHF,TRBV9,TRBJ1-3